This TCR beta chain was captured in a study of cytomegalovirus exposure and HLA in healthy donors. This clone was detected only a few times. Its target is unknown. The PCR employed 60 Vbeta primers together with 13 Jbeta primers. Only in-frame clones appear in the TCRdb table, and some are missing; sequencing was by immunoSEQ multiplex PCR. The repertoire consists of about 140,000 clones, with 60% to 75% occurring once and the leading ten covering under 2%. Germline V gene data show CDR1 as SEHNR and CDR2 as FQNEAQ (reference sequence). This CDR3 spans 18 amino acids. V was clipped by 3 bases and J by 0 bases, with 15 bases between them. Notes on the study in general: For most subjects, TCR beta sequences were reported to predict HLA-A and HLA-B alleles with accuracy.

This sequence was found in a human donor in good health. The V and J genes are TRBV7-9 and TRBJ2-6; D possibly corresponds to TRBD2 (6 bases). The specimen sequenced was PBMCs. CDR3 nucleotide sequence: TGTGCCAGCAGCTTGGGGGGAACGCGGGACTCTGGGGCCAACGTCCTGACTTTC. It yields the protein CASSLGGTRDSGANVLTF.